The rows below give T cell receptor beta chains drawn from one sample of a study of blood T cells in healthy people across ages. TCRdb analysed the 5' RACE reads with MiXCR anew, one entry per CDR3 protein. The repertoire holds fewer than 800,000 distinct CDR3 sequences, with approximately 21% as singletons. Material for sequencing was blood. The source is a man between 65 and 85 years old in good health. Both conserved end residues are part of each CDR3. A D gene is named only where the DNA matches it firmly. Clone size, where shown, is once, few, many, or a class for clones that have expanded.

clone size	V gene	J gene	D gene	CDR3 DNA	CDR3 protein
-	TRBV27	TRBJ2-7	-	TGTGCCAGCAGTTTTCAGCGGACCAACTACGAGCAGTACTTC	CASSFQRTNYEQYF
-	TRBV28	TRBJ2-1	-	TGTGCCAGCAGTTTCGACTGGAGCTACAATGAGCAGTTCTTC	CASSFDWSYNEQFF
many	TRBV7-9	TRBJ1-4	-	TGTGCCAGCAGCCCCAGGGCAACTAATGAAAAACTGTTTTTT	CASSPRATNEKLFF
-	TRBV6-5	TRBJ2-7	TRBD2	TGTGCCAGCAGTTACTATCGGGAGGGCGAGCAGTACTTC	CASSYYREGEQYF
few	TRBV20-1	TRBJ2-7	TRBD1	TGCAGTGCTAGAGATCCGGACAGGAACTACGAGCAGTACTTC	CSARDPDRNYEQYF
few	TRBV7-9	TRBJ2-7	TRBD1	TGTGCCAGCAGCCAGCAGGGACAGTCCTACGAGCAGTACTTC	CASSQQGQSYEQYF
-	TRBV5-1	TRBJ2-7	TRBD2	TGCGCCAGCAGCCCCCAACGGACTAGCGGGAAGACCTACGAGCAGTACTTC	CASSPQRTSGKTYEQYF
-	TRBV6-6	TRBJ1-5	-	TGTGCCGGCAGTTACGAGGGGAGCAATCAGCCCCAGCATTTT	CAGSYEGSNQPQHF
-	TRBV10-3	TRBJ2-7	-	TGTGCCATCAGGACGGTTCCCTACGAGCAGTACTTC	CAIRTVPYEQYF
many	TRBV20-1	TRBJ1-2	TRBD1	TGCAGTGCCCGACAGGGACTACGCCACTATGGCTACACCTTC	CSARQGLRHYGYTF
-	TRBV18	TRBJ2-2	TRBD1	TGTGCCAGCTCACCGCCGACAGGGGACACCGGGGAGCTGTTTTTT	CASSPPTGDTGELFF
-	TRBV4-2	TRBJ2-3	-	TGTGCCAGCAGCCAAGGGACTAGCACAGATACGCAGTATTTT	CASSQGTSTDTQYF
-	TRBV19	TRBJ1-5	-	TGTGCCAGTAGTATCAACATAAACGGGCAGCCCCAGCATTTT	CASSININGQPQHF
few	TRBV7-9	TRBJ2-1	-	TGTGCCAGCAGCTTAGCCTGGGCAGTTGGTGAGCAGTTCTTC	CASSLAWAVGEQFF
few	TRBV3-1	TRBJ2-7	-	TGTGCCAGCAGCCAGTCCGATCAACAGCAGTACTTC	CASSQSDQQQYF
-	TRBV20-1	TRBJ2-1	-	TGCAGTGCTTCACAGAGCTTCTCCTACAATGAGCAGTTCTTC	CSASQSFSYNEQFF
many	TRBV3-1	TRBJ2-3	-	TGTGCCAGCAGCCAGGGAGCAAGCACAGATACGCAGTATTTT	CASSQGASTDTQYF
few	TRBV3-1	TRBJ2-5	-	TGTGCCAGCAGCCCCGGGATGCAAGAGACCCAGTACTTC	CASSPGMQETQYF
-	TRBV29-1	TRBJ2-7	-	TGCAGCGTTGCGTCAACCTACGAGCAGTACTTC	CSVASTYEQYF
-	TRBV18	TRBJ2-7	TRBD2	TGTGCCAGCTCGCCGACAGCGGGGACTTACGAGCAGTACTTC	CASSPTAGTYEQYF
-	TRBV28	TRBJ2-7	-	TGTGCCAGCAGTTTGGGAGGGGGGACTTTCTACGAGCAGTACTTC	CASSLGGGTFYEQYF
-	TRBV20-1	TRBJ2-5	-	TGCAGTGCAGGGGGTGGTTCTCTAGGGGCCCAGTACTTC	CSAGGGSLGAQYF
-	TRBV7-6	TRBJ2-3	TRBD2	TGTGCCAGCTCGGGCGGGAGGGCCTTAGATACGCAGTATTTT	CASSGGRALDTQYF
many	TRBV20-1	TRBJ1-4	TRBD1	TGCAGTGCTGCCGACGACAGGGCTGTCGATGAAAAACTGTTTTTT	CSAADDRAVDEKLFF
-	TRBV21-1	TRBJ2-7	-	TGTGCCAGCAGCAAGGGGGCGGCGGGAGGCTTTGAGCAGTACTTC	CASSKGAAGGFEQYF
few	TRBV28	TRBJ1-2	-	TGTGCCAGCAGTTTTCAGGGGATCGGTGGCTACACCTTC	CASSFQGIGGYTF
many	TRBV5-1	TRBJ1-1	-	TGCGCCAGCAGCTTGTCAACTCCCTTGAACACTGAAGCTTTCTTT	CASSLSTPLNTEAFF
-	TRBV18	TRBJ2-5	-	TGTGCCAGCTCAAAGGGGGAAGAGACCCAGTACTTC	CASSKGEETQYF
-	TRBV27	TRBJ2-1	TRBD1	TGTGCCAGCAGTTTATGGGGGACAGGGGAGAGTGAGCAGTTCTTC	CASSLWGTGESEQFF